The 3 T cell receptor beta chains below come from one sample, sequenced in a study of control samples from healthy donors and cancer patients. Generated by immunoSEQ multiplex PCR, the TCRdb table keeps only in-frame clones and is missing some. Here the sample spans some 200,000 clones, about 94% being singletons. Sequencing was performed on blood. These receptors all come from a man between 45 and 60 years old in good health.

The chain carries TRBV3-1 (or the pseudogene TRBV3-2) and TRBJ1-1; a possible D gene is TRBD1 (6 bases). V was pared by 4 bases and J by 5 bases, with 17 bases between. The CDR3 consists of 15 residues. From germline, CDR1 is LGHDT and CDR2 YNNKEL (reference sequence). The CDR3 bases are TGTGCCAGCAGCCCCACTGGCAGGGGTCGGACTGAAGCTTTCTTT. This sequence encodes CASSPTGRGRTEAFF.

The CDR3 spells CASSEGPDYGYTF. CDR3 DNA sequence: TGTGCCAGCTCAGAGGGACCGGACTATGGCTACACCTTC. The genes are TRBV18 and TRBJ1-2; a weak D match, TRBD1 (5 bases). CDR3 length equals 13 residues. The V end was cut by 5 bases, the J end by 3 bases, with 10 bases between. From germline, CDR1 is KGHSH and CDR2 LQKENI. Full variable domain (rest looked up from reference TRBV18 and TRBJ1-2): NAGVMQNPRHLVRRRGQEARLRCSPMKGHSHVYWYRQLPEEGLKFMVYLQKENIIDESGMPKERFSAEFPKEGPSILRIQQVVRGDSAAYFCASSEGPDYGYTFGSGTRLTVV.

J is TRBJ1-4 and V is TRBV7-9; D perhaps matches TRBD1 (5 bases). The V gene lost 2 bases and the J gene lost 8 bases, with 15 bases spanning the gap. The germline V gene has CDR1 SEHNR and CDR2 FQNEAQ (reference sequence). The CDR3 is made up of 15 amino acids. For the CDR3, the DNA is TGTGCCAGCAGCTTAATGGGAGACCGGGGCGAAAAACTGTTTTTT. Amino acids: CASSLMGDRGEKLFF.